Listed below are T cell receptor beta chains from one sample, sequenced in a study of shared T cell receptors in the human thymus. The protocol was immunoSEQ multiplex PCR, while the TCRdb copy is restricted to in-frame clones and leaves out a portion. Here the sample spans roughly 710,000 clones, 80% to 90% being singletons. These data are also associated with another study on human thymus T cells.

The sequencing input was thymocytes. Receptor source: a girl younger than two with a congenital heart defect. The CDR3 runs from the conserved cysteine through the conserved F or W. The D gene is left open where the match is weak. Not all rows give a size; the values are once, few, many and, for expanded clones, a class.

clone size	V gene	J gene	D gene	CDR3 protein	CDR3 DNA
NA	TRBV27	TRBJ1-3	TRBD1	CASRDRAHGNTIYF	TGTGCCAGCAGGGACAGGGCTCATGGAAACACCATATATTTT
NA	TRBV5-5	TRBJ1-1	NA	CASSLDPGRDTEAFF	TGTGCCAGCAGCTTGGATCCGGGGAGGGACACTGAAGCTTTCTTT
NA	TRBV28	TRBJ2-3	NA	CAATQGNTDTQYF	TGTGCCGCCACCCAGGGTAACACAGATACGCAGTATTTT
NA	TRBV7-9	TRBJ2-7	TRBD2	CASSYRGDYEQYF	TGTGCCAGCAGCTACCGGGGGGACTACGAGCAGTACTTC
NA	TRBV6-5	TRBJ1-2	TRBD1	CASSRQHRGRRGYTF	TGTGCCAGCAGTAGACAGCACAGGGGTCGACGTGGCTACACCTTC
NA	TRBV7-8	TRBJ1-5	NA	CASSLGRASNQPQHF	TGTGCCAGCAGCCTAGGGCGGGCCTCCAATCAGCCCCAGCATTTT
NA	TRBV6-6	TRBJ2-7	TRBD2	CASSHTSGGNEQYF	TGTGCCAGCAGCCATACTAGCGGGGGGAACGAGCAGTACTTC
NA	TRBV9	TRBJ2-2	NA	CASTGNTGELFF	TGTGCCAGCACCGGGAACACCGGGGAGCTGTTTTTT
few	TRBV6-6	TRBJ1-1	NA	CATSLEPNIVGTEAFF	TGTGCCACCTCGTTGGAGCCAAACATAGTAGGCACTGAAGCTTTCTTT
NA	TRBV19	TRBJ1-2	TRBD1	CASSIGQGQGNYGYTF	TGTGCCAGTAGTATAGGGCAGGGACAGGGTAACTATGGCTACACCTTC
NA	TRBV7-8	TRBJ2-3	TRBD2	CASSFGRGIDTQYF	TGTGCCAGCAGCTTTGGGCGGGGGATAGATACGCAGTATTTT
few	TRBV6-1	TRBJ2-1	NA	CASSEWETLPGDEQFF	TGTGCCAGCAGTGAATGGGAGACTCTCCCGGGAGATGAGCAGTTCTTC
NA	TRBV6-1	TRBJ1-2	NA	CASSAGGWSPYGYTF	TGTGCCAGCAGTGCCGGGGGGTGGTCCCCTTATGGCTACACCTTC
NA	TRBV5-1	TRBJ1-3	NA	CASSFSSGNTIYF	TGCGCCAGCAGCTTCTCCTCTGGAAACACCATATATTTT
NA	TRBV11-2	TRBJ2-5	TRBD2	CASSTGTGGIGETQYF	TGTGCCAGCAGCACGGGGACGGGGGGGATTGGAGAGACCCAGTACTTC
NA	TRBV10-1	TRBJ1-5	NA	CASIPTHRDPFGRQPQHF	TGCGCCAGCATCCCCACCCACAGGGATCCCTTTGGCCGACAGCCCCAGCATTTT
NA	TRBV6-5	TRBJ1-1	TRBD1	CASRHPGQDSTEAFF	TGTGCCAGCAGGCACCCGGGACAGGATAGCACTGAAGCTTTCTTT
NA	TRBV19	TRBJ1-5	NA	CASSTSWGFGNQPQHF	TGTGCCAGTAGTACCTCGTGGGGCTTTGGCAATCAGCCCCAGCATTTT
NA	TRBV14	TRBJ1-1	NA	CASSKKLQESTEAFF	TGTGCCAGCAGCAAAAAATTACAGGAAAGCACTGAAGCTTTCTTT
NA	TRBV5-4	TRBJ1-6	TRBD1	CASSRDSDNSPLHF	TGTGCCAGCAGCAGGGACAGTGATAATTCACCCCTCCACTTT
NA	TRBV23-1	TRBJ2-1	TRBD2	CASRPALSNPAGGPGEQFF	TGCGCCAGCAGGCCCGCCCTATCCAATCCGGCGGGGGGGCCGGGTGAGCAGTTCTTC
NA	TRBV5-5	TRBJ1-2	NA	CASSLYAIRGAGNYGYTF	TGTGCCAGCAGCTTGTATGCCATACGGGGGGCAGGGAACTATGGCTACACCTTC
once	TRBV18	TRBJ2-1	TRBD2	CASSPDTSGRFNEQFF	TGTGCCAGCTCACCAGATACTAGCGGACGATTTAATGAGCAGTTCTTC
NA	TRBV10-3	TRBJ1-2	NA	CAISPNRDSGNGYTF	TGTGCCATCAGCCCCAACAGGGATTCGGGGAATGGCTACACCTTC
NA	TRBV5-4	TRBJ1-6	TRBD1	CASSTGEAKDFNNSPLHF	TGTGCCAGCAGTACAGGGGAGGCCAAGGATTTTAATAATTCACCCCTCCACTTT
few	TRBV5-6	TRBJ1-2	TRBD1	CASRSDLRGQFYGYTF	TGTGCCAGCAGGTCAGACTTGAGGGGACAGTTCTATGGCTACACCTTC
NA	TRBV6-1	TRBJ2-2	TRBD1	CASRGQGANTGELFF	TGTGCCAGCAGAGGACAGGGCGCGAACACCGGGGAGCTGTTTTTT